The 7 T cell receptor beta chains listed next were all sequenced from one sample in a study of beta chain features in type 1 diabetes. Expressed TCRB transcripts were sequenced after all isolated RNA was converted to cDNA. Repertoires were generated with immunoSEQ multiplex PCR, while TCRdb's copy carries only in-frame clones and drops some. Of hundreds of thousands of clones listed, around 68% are singletons. The sequencing input was naive CD4+ T cells from blood. The receptors derive from a man aged 25-45 years in good health.

This chain uses TRBV7-2 with TRBJ2-1; 10 positions agree with TRBD1. The CDR3 is 16 amino acids. The V segment lost 3 bases and the J segment 4 bases; nucleotides outside the gene matches: 6. Germline-derived CDR1 and CDR2 are SGHTA and FQGNSA. The CDR3 sequence: CASSFVTGGPYNEQFF. CDR3 sequence (DNA): TGTGCCAGCAGCTTTGTGACAGGGGGCCCTTACAATGAGCAGTTCTTC.

This clone was observed a few times. V gene TRBV18 combines with J gene TRBJ2-1; a possible D gene is TRBD2 (6 bases). Trimming cost V 3 bases and J 7 bases, with 7 bases left between them. The CDR3 runs to 12 residues. Looked up from germline, CDR1 is KGHSH and CDR2 is LQKENI. The CDR3 sequence: CASSPGRNEQFF. The CDR3 DNA reads as TGTGCCAGCTCACCGGGGAGGAATGAGCAGTTCTTC.

The rearrangement uses TRBV13 and TRBJ2-3, with D perhaps TRBD1 or TRBD2 (5 bases each). Germline V lookup: CDR1 PRHDT, CDR2 FYEKMQ (reference sequence). The CDR3 has 19 residues. Trimming cost V 5 bases and J 5 bases, with 29 bases left between them. CDR3 DNA sequence: TGTGCCAGCAGCCTTGAATCCTTTCCGGGACGCCACCCGGGAGATACGCAGTATTTT. Its protein product is CASSLESFPGRHPGDTQYF.

This chain connects TRBV4-2 to TRBJ2-7; weak D call: TRBD2 (5 bases). Germline V lookup: CDR1 LGHNA, CDR2 YNFKEQ. Trimming pared 1 base from V and 7 bases from J, leaving 11 bases between. The CDR3 covers 13 residues. The DNA for the CDR3 is TGTGCCAGCAGCCAAGGAGAGGGTACAGAGCAGTACTTC. Translated: CASSQGEGTEQYF.

This chain joins TRBV25-1 and TRBJ2-7, with D perhaps matching TRBD1 (6 bases). The CDR3 has 12 residues. V was trimmed by 6 bases and J by 3 bases, leaving 9 bases between them. The germline CDR1 and CDR2 sequences are MGHDK and SYGVNS. CDR3 nucleotides: TGTGCCAGCAGGTCGGACAGCTACGAGCAGTACTTC. Its protein product is CASRSDSYEQYF.

The V call is TRBV30, the J call TRBJ2-4, with D tentatively TRBD2 (8 bases). The CDR3 runs 16 residues. Germline V gives CDR1 GTSNPN, CDR2 SVGIG (reference sequence). Trimming removed 3 bases from V and 4 bases from J, with 19 bases in between. The CDR3 region has the DNA TGTGCCTGGAGAGCGTCGGGACAGCGGGGGAAAAACATTCAGTACTTC. Amino acids: CAWRASGQRGKNIQYF.

V usage is TRBV7-8 and J usage is TRBJ2-4; D gene uncertain. There are 13 residues in the CDR3. Germline V gene sequence: CDR1 SGHVS, CDR2 FQNEAQ. V dropped 0 bases and J dropped 6 bases, with 6 bases sitting between them. The chain's CDR3 is CASSLAGVNIQYF. CDR3 in DNA: TGTGCCAGCAGCTTAGCGGGTGTAAACATTCAGTACTTC.